The 17 T cell receptor beta chains below were found in one sample sequenced in a study of blood T cell repertoires in COVID-19. Assay used: immunoSEQ multiplex PCR; TCRdb lists only in-frame clones, some missing. Here the sample spans 67,000 or so clones, roughly 86% being singletons. The sample taken for sequencing was peripheral blood. These receptors came from an older woman with acute or convalescent COVID-19.

For the CDR3, the DNA is TGTGCCAGCAGCGTTTCCGGACTAGCGGCCGAGCAGTACTTC. Its protein product is CASSVSGLAAEQYF. This rearrangement joins TRBV9 to TRBJ2-7; 10 bases line up with TRBD2. V dropped 2 bases and J dropped 6; count of bases not matched to a gene: 5. The CDR3 has 14 residues. Germline CDR1 reads SGDLS; CDR2 reads YYNGEE.

This clone appeared a few times. The V and J genes are TRBV7-2 and TRBJ2-1; D remains ambiguous. Trimming took 2 bases from V and 0 from J, leaving 5 bases between them. Germline assignment: CDR1 SGHTA and CDR2 FQGNSA. CDR3 size: 14 residues. The DNA of the CDR3 is TGTGCCAGCAGCTTAATGAGCTCCTACAATGAGCAGTTCTTC. Amino acid sequence: CASSLMSSYNEQFF.

This chain uses TRBV6-2 or TRBV6-3 with TRBJ2-2, with D perhaps TRBD2 (5 bases). The V end was cut by 5 bases, the J end by 0 bases, with 10 bases between. Germline V gene data show CDR1 as MNHEY and CDR2 as SVGEGT. This CDR3 is 15 amino acids long. CDR3 nucleotides: TGTGCCAGCAGTAAACAGCGGACGAACACCGGGGAGCTGTTTTTT. Its translation: CASSKQRTNTGELFF.

V and J are TRBV19 and TRBJ2-1; 9 nucleotides line up with TRBD1. The CDR3 is 16 amino acids. The germline gives CDR1 LNHDA, CDR2 SQIVND (reference sequence). Unmatched junction bases numbered 6, after V lost 2 bases and J lost 4 bases. Here the CDR3 DNA reads TGTGCCAGTAGTATATTTTCGGGACAGGGATACAATGAGCAGTTCTTC. It is translated as CASSIFSGQGYNEQFF. Combining the CDR3 with reference TRBV19 and TRBJ2-1 gives the whole variable domain DGGITQSPKYLFRKEGQNVTLSCEQNLNHDAMYWYRQDPGQGLRLIYYSQIVNDFQKGDIAEGYSVSREKKESFPLTVTSAQKNPTAFYLCASSIFSGQGYNEQFFGPGTRLTVL.

J is TRBJ2-1 and V is TRBV4-1, with 10 nucleotides matching TRBD2. The CDR3 loop spans 16 amino acids. CDR1 is MGHRA, CDR2 YSYEKL, per germline. J gave up 4 bases and V 2 bases, and 5 bases lay outside the gene matches. The DNA of the CDR3 is TGCGCCAGCAGCCAACCCGGGACTAGCGCGTACAATGAGCAGTTCTTC. Amino acids: CASSQPGTSAYNEQFF.

The V call is TRBV2, the J call TRBJ1-2; D might be TRBD1 (6 bases). The CDR3 totals 16 residues. The ends were cut back, 6 bases at V and 4 bases at J, with 21 bases in the middle. Germline V lookup: CDR1 SNHLY, CDR2 FYNNEI. CDR3 sequence reads: CASRNPGLTGIYGYTF. CDR3 bases: TGTGCCAGCAGGAACCCTGGCCTTACAGGGATCTATGGCTACACCTTC.

The genes are TRBV28 and TRBJ2-6, with no clear D. V lost 1 base, J lost 5 bases, and 6 bases lay in between. Germline V gene data show CDR1 as MDHEN and CDR2 as SYDVKM. The CDR3 loop spans 14 amino acids. CDR3 sequence: CASSLYIWANVLTF. CDR3 coding DNA: TGTGCCAGCAGTTTATACATTTGGGCCAACGTCCTGACTTTC.

This clone was counted a single time. This chain links TRBV15 with TRBJ2-3; no firm D call. Trimming took off 3 bases at V and 2 bases at J, with 15 bases between the two ends. Germline V gene data show CDR1 as LNHNV and CDR2 as YYDKDF (reference sequence). The CDR3 covers 16 residues. The CDR3 DNA reads TGTGCCACCAGCAGGGGCAGCTTTCCGTACACAGATACGCAGTATTTT. Its translation is CATSRGSFPYTDTQYF.

J is TRBJ2-1 and V is TRBV4-3, with a tentative D call TRBD2 (5 bases). The CDR3 length is 16 residues. CDR1 is LGHNA and CDR2 is YSLEER in the germline V gene. V lost 1 base, J lost 4 bases, and 14 bases lay in between. The CDR3 DNA reads TGCGCCAGCAGCCAAGTGGCAGCGGCCGTGTACAATGAGCAGTTCTTC. Its translation: CASSQVAAAVYNEQFF.

V gene TRBV2 combines with J gene TRBJ1-6; 9 positions match TRBD1. The J segment lost 13 bases and the V segment lost 1 base, leaving 8 bases of the junction unmatched. Per the germline V gene, CDR1 is SNHLY and CDR2 is FYNNEI. The CDR3 runs to 15 residues. As DNA, the CDR3 is TGTGCCAGCAGTGAAGGTGGGACAGGGCCTCTTCCCCTCCACTTT. As protein: CASSEGGTGPLPLHF.

The chain employs TRBV19 and TRBJ2-1; TRBD1 aligns across 10 bases. The CDR3 is made up of 15 amino acids. V trimming: 4 bases; J trimming: 7 bases; junction bases outside the gene matches: 7. From germline, CDR1 is LNHDA and CDR2 SQIVND (reference sequence). The CDR3 reads CASSSTGQGKNEQFF. The CDR3 region has the DNA TGTGCCAGTAGTAGTACGGGACAGGGGAAGAATGAGCAGTTCTTC.

The gene calls are TRBV9 and TRBJ2-3, with 7 bases that match TRBD1. The J segment lost 3 bases and the V segment lost 4 bases, leaving 11 bases of the junction unmatched. Germline-derived CDR1 and CDR2 are SGDLS and YYNGEE. The CDR3 spans 16 residues. CDR3 nucleotides: TGTGCCAGCAGCCCTTCGACAGGGATGAGGACAGATACGCAGTATTTT. This gives the protein CASSPSTGMRTDTQYF.

This clone was seen just once. The V call is TRBV11-3, the J call TRBJ2-5; the match to TRBD2 covers 7 bases. CDR1 SGHNT and CDR2 YENEEA come from the germline V gene. V was pared by 1 base and J by 5 bases, with 10 bases of the junction left unmatched. The CDR3 loop spans 16 amino acids. The CDR3 nucleotides are TGTGCCAGCAGCTTAGGATCTTCGGCGGGAGAGGAGACCCAGTACTTC. Residues: CASSLGSSAGEETQYF.

The gene calls are TRBV19 and TRBJ2-3; D call uncertain. Trimming shortened V by 10 bases and J by 5 bases, and 19 bases separated the two germline ends. CDR1 LNHDA and CDR2 SQIVND come from the germline V gene (reference sequence). CDR3 size: 14 residues. CDR3 region: CATESDGSGDTQYF. CDR3 coding DNA: TGTGCCACCGAGAGTGACGGGTCGGGAGATACGCAGTATTTT.

The chain couples TRBV19 to TRBJ2-1; 8 nucleotides match TRBD2. Germline CDR1 is LNHDA and CDR2 is SQIVND (reference sequence). V lost 4 bases and J lost 9; bases outside the gene matches: 8. The CDR3 extends over 14 amino acids. The CDR3 bases are TGTGCCAGTAGTAGGGCGGGGGGCCTCCCTGAGCAGTTCTTC. It translates to CASSRAGGLPEQFF.

The sample holds a few counts of this clone. The genes are TRBV28 and TRBJ1-1, with D possibly being TRBD1 (6 bases). Germline V lookup: CDR1 MDHEN, CDR2 SYDVKM. Trimming cost V 3 bases and J 8 bases, with 28 bases left between them. CDR3 length: 18 residues. CDR3 sequence reads: CASSFLAVFGGEVFEAFF. The CDR3 DNA sequence: TGTGCCAGCAGTTTTTTAGCCGTATTTGGGGGCGAAGTTTTCGAAGCTTTCTTT.

V usage is TRBV6-5 and J usage is TRBJ2-1; tentatively, D is TRBD2 (6 bases). Germline V lookup: CDR1 MNHEY, CDR2 SVGAGI. This CDR3 is built from 13 residues. CDR3 coding DNA: TGTGCTCTAGCCCGGGACTTACTGGGGGAGCAGTTCTTC. It translates to CALARDLLGEQFF.